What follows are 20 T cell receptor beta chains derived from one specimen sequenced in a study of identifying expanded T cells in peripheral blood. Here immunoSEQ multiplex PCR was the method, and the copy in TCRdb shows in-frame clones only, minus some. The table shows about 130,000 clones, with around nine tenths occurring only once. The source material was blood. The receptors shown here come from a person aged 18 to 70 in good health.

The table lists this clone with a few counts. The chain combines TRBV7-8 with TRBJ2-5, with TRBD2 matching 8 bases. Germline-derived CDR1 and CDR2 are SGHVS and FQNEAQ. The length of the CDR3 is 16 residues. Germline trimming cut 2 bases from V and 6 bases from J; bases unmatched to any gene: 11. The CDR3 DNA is TGTGCCAGCAGCTTACCGGGACTAGAGGAATTTAAGACCCAGTACTTC. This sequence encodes CASSLPGLEEFKTQYF.

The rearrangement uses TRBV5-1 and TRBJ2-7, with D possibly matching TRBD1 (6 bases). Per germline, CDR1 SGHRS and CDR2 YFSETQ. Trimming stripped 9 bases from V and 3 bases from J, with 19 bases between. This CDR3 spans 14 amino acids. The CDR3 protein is CATRPGGQNYEQYF. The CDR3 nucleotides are TGCGCCACTCGTCCAGGAGGACAGAACTACGAGCAGTACTTC.

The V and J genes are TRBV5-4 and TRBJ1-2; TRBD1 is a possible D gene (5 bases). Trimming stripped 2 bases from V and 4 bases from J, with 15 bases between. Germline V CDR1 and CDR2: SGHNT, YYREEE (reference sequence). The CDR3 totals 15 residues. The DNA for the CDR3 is TGTGCCAGCAGCTTAGGGACGGAACTAGTCTATGGCTACACCTTC. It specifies CASSLGTELVYGYTF.

The CDR3 reads CASSDRGEVYEQYF. In nucleotides, the CDR3 is TGTGCCAGTTCCGACAGGGGGGAGGTGTACGAGCAGTACTTC. The chain is built from TRBV19 and TRBJ2-7; 9 bases line up with TRBD1. The J segment lost 4 bases and the V segment lost 8 bases, leaving 9 bases of the junction unmatched. Germline V CDR1 and CDR2: LNHDA, SQIVND (reference sequence). The CDR3 extends over 14 amino acids.

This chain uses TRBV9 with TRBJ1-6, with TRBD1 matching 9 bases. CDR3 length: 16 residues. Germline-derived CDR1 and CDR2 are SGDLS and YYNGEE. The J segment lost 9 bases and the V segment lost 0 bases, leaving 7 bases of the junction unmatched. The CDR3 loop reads CASSVEGTGLFSPLHF. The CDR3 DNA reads TGTGCCAGCAGCGTAGAAGGGACAGGGCTTTTTTCACCCCTCCACTTT.

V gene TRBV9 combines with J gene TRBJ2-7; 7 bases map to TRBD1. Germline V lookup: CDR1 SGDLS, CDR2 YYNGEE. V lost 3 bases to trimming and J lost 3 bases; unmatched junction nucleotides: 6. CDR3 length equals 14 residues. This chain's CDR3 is CASSARDSFYEQYF. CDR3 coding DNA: TGTGCCAGCAGCGCCCGGGACAGCTTCTACGAGCAGTACTTC.

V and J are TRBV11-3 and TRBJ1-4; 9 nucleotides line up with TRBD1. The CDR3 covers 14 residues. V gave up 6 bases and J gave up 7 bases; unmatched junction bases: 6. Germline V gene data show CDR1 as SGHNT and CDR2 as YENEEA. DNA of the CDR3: TGTGCCAGCAGGGCGGGACAGGGAAGTGAAAAACTGTTTTTT. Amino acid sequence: CASRAGQGSEKLFF.

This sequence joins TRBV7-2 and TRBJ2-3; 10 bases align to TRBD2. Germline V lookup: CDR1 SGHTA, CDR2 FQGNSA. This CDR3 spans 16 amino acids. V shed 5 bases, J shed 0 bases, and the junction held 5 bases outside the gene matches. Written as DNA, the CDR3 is TGTGCCAGCAGCACCCGACTAGCGGGCAGCACAGATACGCAGTATTTT. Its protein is CASSTRLAGSTDTQYF.

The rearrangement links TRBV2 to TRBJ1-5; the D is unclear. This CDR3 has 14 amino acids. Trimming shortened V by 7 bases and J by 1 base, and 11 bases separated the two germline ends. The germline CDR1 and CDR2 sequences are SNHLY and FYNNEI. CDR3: CASTQQQSNQPQHF. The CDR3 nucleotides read TGTGCCAGCACCCAGCAGCAGAGCAATCAGCCCCAGCATTTT.

The CDR3 sequence is CASSFRGTGNNEQFF. In nucleotides, the CDR3 is TGTGCCAGCAGCTTCCGTGGGACAGGGAACAATGAGCAGTTCTTC. This chain links TRBV5-4 with TRBJ2-1; 9 bases align to TRBD1. V lost 2 bases to trimming and J lost 5 bases; unmatched junction nucleotides: 5. The CDR3 is made up of 15 amino acids. Germline CDR1 is SGHNT and CDR2 is YYREEE (reference sequence).

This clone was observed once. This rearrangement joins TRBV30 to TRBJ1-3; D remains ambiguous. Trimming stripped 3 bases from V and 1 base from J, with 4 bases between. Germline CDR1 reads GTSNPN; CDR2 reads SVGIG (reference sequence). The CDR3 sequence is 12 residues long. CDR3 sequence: CAWRVSGNTIYF. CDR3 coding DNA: TGTGCCTGGAGGGTATCTGGAAACACCATATATTTT.

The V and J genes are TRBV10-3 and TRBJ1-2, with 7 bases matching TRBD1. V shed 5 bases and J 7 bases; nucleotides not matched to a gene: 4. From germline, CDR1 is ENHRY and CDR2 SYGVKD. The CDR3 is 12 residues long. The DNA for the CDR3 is TGTGCCATCAGTTTACAGGGGTCTGGCTACACCTTC. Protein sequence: CAISLQGSGYTF.

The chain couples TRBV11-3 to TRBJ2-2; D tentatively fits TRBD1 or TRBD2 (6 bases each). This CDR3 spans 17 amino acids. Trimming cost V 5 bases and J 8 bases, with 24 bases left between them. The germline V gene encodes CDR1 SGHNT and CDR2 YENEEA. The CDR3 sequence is CASSPSLAAGTRGELFF. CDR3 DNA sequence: TGTGCCAGCAGCCCGAGCCTTGCGGCGGGGACACGGGGGGAGCTGTTTTTT.

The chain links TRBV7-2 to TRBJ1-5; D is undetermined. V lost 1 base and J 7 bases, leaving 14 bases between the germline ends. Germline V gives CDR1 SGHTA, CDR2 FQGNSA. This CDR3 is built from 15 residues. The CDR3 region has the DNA TGTGCCAGCAGCTTAGTTCATGGGAGAGGCCAGCCCCAGCATTTT. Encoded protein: CASSLVHGRGQPQHF. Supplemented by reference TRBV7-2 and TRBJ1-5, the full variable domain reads GAGVSQSPSNKVTEKGKDVELRCDPISGHTALYWYRQSLGQGLEFLIYFQGNSAPDKSGLPSDRFSAERTGGSVSTLTIQRTQQEDSAVYLCASSLVHGRGQPQHFGDGTRLSIL.

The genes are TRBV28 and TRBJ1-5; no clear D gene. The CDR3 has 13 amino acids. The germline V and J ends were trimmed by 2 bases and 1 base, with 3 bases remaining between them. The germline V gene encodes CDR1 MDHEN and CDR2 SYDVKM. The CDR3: CASSLDSNQPQHF. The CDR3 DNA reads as TGTGCCAGCAGTTTAGACAGCAATCAGCCCCAGCATTTT.

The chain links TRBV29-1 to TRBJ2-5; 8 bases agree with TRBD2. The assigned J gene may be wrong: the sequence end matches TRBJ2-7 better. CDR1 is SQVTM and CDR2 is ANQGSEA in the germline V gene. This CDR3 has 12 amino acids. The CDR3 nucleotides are TGCAGCGTTGACCAGGGGACTAGCGAGCAGTACTTC. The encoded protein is CSVDQGTSEQYF.

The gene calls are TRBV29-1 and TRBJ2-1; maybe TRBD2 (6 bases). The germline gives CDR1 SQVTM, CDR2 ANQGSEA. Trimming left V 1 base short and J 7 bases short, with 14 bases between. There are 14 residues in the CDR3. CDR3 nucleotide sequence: TGCAGCGTTGAAGGCCGGCGGGGTGGAAATGAGCAGTTCTTC. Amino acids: CSVEGRRGGNEQFF.

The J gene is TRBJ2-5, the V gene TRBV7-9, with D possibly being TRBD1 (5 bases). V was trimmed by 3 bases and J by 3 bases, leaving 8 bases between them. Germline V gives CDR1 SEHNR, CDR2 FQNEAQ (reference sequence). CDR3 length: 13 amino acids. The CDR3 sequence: CASSFRVEETQYF. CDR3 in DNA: TGTGCCAGCAGCTTCAGGGTTGAAGAGACCCAGTACTTC.

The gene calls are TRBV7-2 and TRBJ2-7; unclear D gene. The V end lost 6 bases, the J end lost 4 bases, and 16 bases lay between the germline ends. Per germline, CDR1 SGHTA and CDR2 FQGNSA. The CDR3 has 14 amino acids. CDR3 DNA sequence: TGTGCCAGCAGACCACTCCGCCTACCTTACGAGCAGTACTTC. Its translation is CASRPLRLPYEQYF.

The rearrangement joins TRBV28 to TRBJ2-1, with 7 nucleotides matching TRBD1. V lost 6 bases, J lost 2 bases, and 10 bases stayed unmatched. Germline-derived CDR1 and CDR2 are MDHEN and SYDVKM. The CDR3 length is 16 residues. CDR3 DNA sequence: TGTGCCAGCAGCAAAAACAGGGGACGAACCTACAATGAGCAGTTCTTC. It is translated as CASSKNRGRTYNEQFF.